This TCR beta chain was recorded in a study of blood T cell repertoires in COVID-19. Background on the study: COVID-19 samples from acute and convalescent phases originated in the United States, Italy and Spain. In each case, the material was cDNA or gDNA derived from T cells, B-cell-depleted T cells, or PBMCs.

The trim removed 8 bases at V and 1 base at J, leaving 17 bases unmatched. Germline CDR1 reads SNHLY; CDR2 reads FYNNEI. The CDR3 is 17 amino acids. This clone was seen a handful of times. As originally analysed: Using reference gene primer amplification, nucleated cell counts were estimated. Profiled with immunoSEQ multiplex PCR; TCRdb holds only in-frame clones, not every one. D and trimming were read from the DNA, whereas the V and J calls and clone size are those reported in that table. The data contain more than 70,000 clones, 88% of them seen just once; the ten biggest clones take up approximately 9.7%.

This chain connects TRBV2 to TRBJ2-7; TRBD1 matches at 7 bases. The source of this sequence is a human donor in a cohort sampled during active COVID-19. Specimen: peripheral blood. The CDR3 here is CASLGTKPDRPSYEQYF. CDR3 in DNA: TGTGCCAGCCTCGGGACCAAACCGGACAGGCCTTCCTACGAGCAGTACTTC.